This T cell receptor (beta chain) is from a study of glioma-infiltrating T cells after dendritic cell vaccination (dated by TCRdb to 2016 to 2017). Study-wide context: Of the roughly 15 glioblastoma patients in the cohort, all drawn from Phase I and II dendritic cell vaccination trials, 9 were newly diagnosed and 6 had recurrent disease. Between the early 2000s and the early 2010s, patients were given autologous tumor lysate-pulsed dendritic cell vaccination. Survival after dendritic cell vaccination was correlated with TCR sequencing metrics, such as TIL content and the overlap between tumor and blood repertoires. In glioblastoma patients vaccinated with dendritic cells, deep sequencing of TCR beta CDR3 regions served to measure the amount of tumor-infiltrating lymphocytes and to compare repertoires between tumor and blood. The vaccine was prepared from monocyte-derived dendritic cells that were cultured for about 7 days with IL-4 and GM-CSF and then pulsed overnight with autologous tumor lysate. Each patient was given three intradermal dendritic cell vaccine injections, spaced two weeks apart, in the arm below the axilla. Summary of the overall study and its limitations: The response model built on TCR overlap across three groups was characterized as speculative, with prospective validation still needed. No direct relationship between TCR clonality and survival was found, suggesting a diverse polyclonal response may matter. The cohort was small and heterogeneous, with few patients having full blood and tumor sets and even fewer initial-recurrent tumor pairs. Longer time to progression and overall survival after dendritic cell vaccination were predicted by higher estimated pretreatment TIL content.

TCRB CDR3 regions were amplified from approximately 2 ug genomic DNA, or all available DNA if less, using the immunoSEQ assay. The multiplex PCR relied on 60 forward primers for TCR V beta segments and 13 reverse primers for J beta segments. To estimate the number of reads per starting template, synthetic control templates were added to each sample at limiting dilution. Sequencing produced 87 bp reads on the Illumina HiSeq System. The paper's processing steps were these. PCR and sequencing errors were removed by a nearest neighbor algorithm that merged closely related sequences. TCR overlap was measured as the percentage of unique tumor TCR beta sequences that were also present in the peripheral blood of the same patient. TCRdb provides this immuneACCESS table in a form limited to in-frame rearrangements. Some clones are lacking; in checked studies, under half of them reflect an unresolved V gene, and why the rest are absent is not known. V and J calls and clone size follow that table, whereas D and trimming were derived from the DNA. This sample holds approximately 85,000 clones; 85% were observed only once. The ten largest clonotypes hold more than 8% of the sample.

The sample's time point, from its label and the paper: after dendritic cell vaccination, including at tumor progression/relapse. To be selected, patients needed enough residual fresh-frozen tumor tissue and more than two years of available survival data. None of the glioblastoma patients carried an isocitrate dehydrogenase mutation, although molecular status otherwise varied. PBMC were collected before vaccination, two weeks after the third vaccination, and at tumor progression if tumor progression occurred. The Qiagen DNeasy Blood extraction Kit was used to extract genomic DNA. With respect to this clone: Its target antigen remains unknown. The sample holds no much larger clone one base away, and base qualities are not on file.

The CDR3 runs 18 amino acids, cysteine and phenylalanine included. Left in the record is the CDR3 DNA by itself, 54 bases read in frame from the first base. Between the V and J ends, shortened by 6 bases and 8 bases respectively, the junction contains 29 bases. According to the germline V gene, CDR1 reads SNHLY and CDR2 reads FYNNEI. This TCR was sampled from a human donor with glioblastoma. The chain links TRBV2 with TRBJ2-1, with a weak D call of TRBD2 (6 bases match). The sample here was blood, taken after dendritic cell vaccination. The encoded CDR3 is CASRVPSGGPGRSYEQFF. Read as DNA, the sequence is TGTGCCAGCAGGGTGCCATCAGGTGGGCCCGGGAGAAGCTATGAGCAGTTCTTC. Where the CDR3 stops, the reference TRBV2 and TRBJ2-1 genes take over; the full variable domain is EPEVTQTPSHQVTQMGQEVILRCVPISNHLYFYWYRQILGQKVEFLVSFYNNEISEKSEIFDDQFSVERPDGSNFTLKIRSTKLEDSAMYFCASRVPSGGPGRSYEQFFGPGTRLTVL.